This TCR beta chain was captured in a study of T cell clonality in common variable immunodeficiency. This CDR3 is 14 amino acids long. V lost 4 bases and J 5 bases, leaving 14 bases between the germline ends. The germline V gene has CDR1 LNHDA and CDR2 SQIVND (reference sequence). Sequencing used immunoSEQ multiplex PCR; TCRdb keeps in-frame clones, though not all of them. The sample holds 50,000 to 70,000 clones, and no clone turns up only once. This clone was seen at least ten times. The CDR3 is cut off 3 residues early in the read; its end comes from the germline J gene. This sequence was found in a person between 18 and 69 years old in good health. This sequence joins TRBV19 and TRBJ1-1; D ambiguous. Sample: peripheral blood mononuclear cells. The chain's CDR3 is CASSNRGETTEAFF. CDR3 DNA (partial): TGTGCCAGTAGTAATCGCGGGGAGACTACTGAA.